The 15 T cell receptor beta chains below come from one sample, sequenced in a study of monozygotic twins with inflammatory bowel disease. TCRdb processed the 5' RACE reads again and assigns one entry to each CDR3 protein, with no DNA. The sample totals approximately 200,000 distinct CDR3 sequences; its top ten clones hold roughly 1.7%. The sequenced sample consisted of blood. Every receptor here comes from a human donor with ulcerative colitis or Crohn's disease, or a healthy co-twin of an affected twin (not recorded which).

V and J are TRBV19 and TRBJ2-5; the D call of TRBD1 rests on TCRdb alone, since no DNA is present to check it. The CDR3 spans 14 residues. Germline loops: CDR1 LNHDA, CDR2 SQIVND (reference sequence). Here the CDR3 reads CASSMGRWGETQYF.

The V gene is TRBV10-3, the J gene TRBJ2-2; TCRdb calls TRBD2, which cannot be checked without DNA. The CDR3 loop spans 14 amino acids. Germline CDR1 reads ENHRY; CDR2 reads SYGVKD. CDR3: CAIRDPADTGELFF.

The V and J genes are TRBV7-7 and TRBJ2-2; TCRdb outputs TRBD1, but without DNA this stays unchecked. The CDR3 covers 15 residues. The V gene's germline CDR1 is SSHAT and CDR2 FNYEAQ (reference sequence). The CDR3 spells CASSPSSPYTGELFF.

The V gene is TRBV12-3 or TRBV12-4, the J gene TRBJ1-1. The CDR3 runs 14 residues. The CDR3 reads CASSLGVKMTEAFF.

The chain joins TRBV7-2 to TRBJ2-1; the D gene TCRdb calls, TRBD2, cannot be checked with no DNA. CDR1 SGHTA and CDR2 FQGNSA come from the germline V gene. The CDR3 extends over 16 amino acids. The CDR3 region is CASSSRGGAGHNEQFF.

This rearrangement joins TRBV19 to TRBJ2-3; TCRdb selects TRBD1, and the lack of DNA leaves this call unchecked. The CDR3 consists of 15 residues. The germline V gene encodes CDR1 LNHDA and CDR2 SQIVND (reference sequence). The CDR3 reads CASSITGGAVDTQYF.

The J gene is TRBJ2-2, the V gene TRBV11-2; TCRdb gives TRBD1 as the D gene, but with no DNA this cannot be confirmed. This CDR3 region has 17 residues. The germline CDR1 and CDR2 sequences are SGHAT and FQNNGV. The CDR3 protein is CASSPMGTARNTGELFF.

CDR3 sequence: CASSEGSSTDTQYF. The chain carries TRBV5-1 and TRBJ2-3. This CDR3 contains 14 residues. The germline V gene encodes CDR1 SGHRS and CDR2 YFSETQ.

The chain has TRBV12-3 or TRBV12-4 and TRBJ1-1; TCRdb indicates TRBD1, and absent DNA this call remains unverified. This CDR3 contains 15 residues. The CDR3 region is CASSLGGRGLTEAFF.

The rearrangement joins TRBV5-1 to TRBJ2-7; TCRdb gives TRBD1 as the D gene, but with no DNA this cannot be confirmed. The CDR3 is made up of 14 amino acids. The germline V gene has CDR1 SGHRS and CDR2 YFSETQ. CDR3 loop: CASSSGRTRNEQYF. The variable domain in full, completed from reference TRBV5-1 and TRBJ2-7, reads KAGVTQTPRYLIKTRGQQVTLSCSPISGHRSVSWYQQTPGQGLQFLFEYFSETQRNKGNFPGRFSGRQFSNSRSEMNVSTLELGDSALYLCASSSGRTRNEQYFGPGTRLTVT.

CDR3: CASSLSPLNTEAFF. The rearrangement uses TRBV5-1 and TRBJ1-1; TCRdb's D call of TRBD1 is untestable without DNA. Germline CDR1 is SGHRS and CDR2 is YFSETQ. CDR3 size: 14 residues.

The V call is TRBV7-6, the J call TRBJ2-7; no DNA is available, so the TRBD2 call from TCRdb remains unchecked. The CDR3 length is 15 residues. CDR1 is SGHVS, CDR2 FNYEAQ, per germline. The CDR3 here is CASSRLRDSSYEQYF. The whole variable domain, remainder taken from reference TRBV7-6 and TRBJ2-7, is GAGVSQSPRYKVTKRGQDVALRCDPISGHVSLYWYRQALGQGPEFLTYFNYEAQQDKSGLPNDRFSAERPEGSISTLTIQRTEQRDSAMYRCASSRLRDSSYEQYFGPGTRLTVT.

The chain couples TRBV12-3 or TRBV12-4 to TRBJ1-2; without DNA, the TCRdb call of TRBD1 cannot be checked. CDR3 length: 15 amino acids. CDR3 sequence reads: CASRPVGQGNYGYTF.

The chain has TRBV2 and TRBJ1-4; the D call from TCRdb, TRBD1, cannot be confirmed without DNA. CDR1 is SNHLY, CDR2 FYNNEI, per germline. CDR3 size: 16 residues. CDR3 loop: CASSLVWTGGGEKLFF.

The V call is TRBV12-3 or TRBV12-4, the J call TRBJ2-7; no DNA is available, so the TRBD2 call from TCRdb remains unchecked. This CDR3 comprises 18 residues. The CDR3 loop reads CASSLVYRAAGGSYEQYF.